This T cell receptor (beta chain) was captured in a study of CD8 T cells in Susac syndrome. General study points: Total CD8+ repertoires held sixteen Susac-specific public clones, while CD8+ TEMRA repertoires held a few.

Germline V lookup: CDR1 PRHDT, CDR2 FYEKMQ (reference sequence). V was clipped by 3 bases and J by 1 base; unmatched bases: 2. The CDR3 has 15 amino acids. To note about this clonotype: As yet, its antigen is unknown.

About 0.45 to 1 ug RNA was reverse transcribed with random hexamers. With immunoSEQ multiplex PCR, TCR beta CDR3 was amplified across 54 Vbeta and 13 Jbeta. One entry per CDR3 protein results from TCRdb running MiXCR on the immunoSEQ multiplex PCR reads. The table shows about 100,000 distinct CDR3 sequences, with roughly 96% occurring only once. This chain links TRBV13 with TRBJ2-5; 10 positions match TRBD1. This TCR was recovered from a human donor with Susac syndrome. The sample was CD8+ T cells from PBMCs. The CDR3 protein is CASSLTGGGQETQYF. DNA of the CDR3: TGTGCCAGCAGCTTGACAGGGGGCGGCCAAGAGACCCAGTACTTC. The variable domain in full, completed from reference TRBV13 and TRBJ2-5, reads AAGVIQSPRHLIKEKRETATLKCYPIPRHDTVYWYQQGPGQDPQFLISFYEKMQSDKGSIPDRFSAQQFSDYHSELNMSSLELGDSALYFCASSLTGGGQETQYFGPGTRLLVL.